Shown below are 13 T cell receptor beta chains from a single sample sequenced in a study of shared clonotypes between healthy human individuals. TCRdb's table, derived via immunoSEQ multiplex PCR, lists solely in-frame clones and lacks some. The profile shows about 2,100,000 clones, more than 85% of them singletons. Naive CD8 cells lacked CD45RO and underwent positive selection for CCR7, leaving out terminally differentiated effector memory CD45RA+ cells. Input material: naive CD8+ T cells from PBMCs. The receptors were gathered from a man younger than 30 in good health. Some clones in this sample may be carry-over from other donors' samples.

This chain joins TRBV6-1 and TRBJ2-7, with D possibly being TRBD1 (6 bases). V lost 2 bases and J lost 2, with 13 bases in between. This CDR3 is 15 amino acids long. The germline V gene has CDR1 MNHNS and CDR2 SASEGT. DNA for the CDR3: TGTGCCAGCAGTGAACTACAGGGCTGGACCTACGAGCAGTACTTC. Its protein product is CASSELQGWTYEQYF.

The rearrangement links TRBV6-6 to TRBJ2-7; 9 nucleotides agree with TRBD1. Trimming took 11 bases from V and 4 from J; bases not matched to a gene: 9. The CDR3 extends over 13 amino acids. Germline loops: CDR1 MNHNY, CDR2 SVGAGI (reference sequence). CDR3 sequence: CACQQGAVYEQYF. The CDR3 DNA sequence: TGTGCCTGTCAACAGGGGGCTGTGTACGAGCAGTACTTC.

This clone was picked up one time. This chain uses TRBV4-2 with TRBJ2-2; 8 nucleotides align to TRBD2. The CDR3 length is 17 residues. Germline V gene sequence: CDR1 LGHNA, CDR2 YNFKEQ. The V segment lost 4 bases and the J segment 1 base; nucleotides outside the gene matches: 8. The CDR3 DNA is TGTGCCAGCAGCCCTGCCTCCAGCGGGAGGAACACCGGGGAGCTGTTTTTT. The encoded protein is CASSPASSGRNTGELFF.

This chain uses TRBV4-3 with TRBJ2-1; TRBD2 agrees at 7 bases. This CDR3 region has 18 residues. Per the germline V gene, CDR1 is LGHNA and CDR2 is YSLEER. J lost 5 bases, V lost 0 bases, and 13 bases had no gene match. The CDR3 DNA reads as TGCGCCAGCAGCCAAGATGGCTTCGCGGGAGCTCTTAACAATGAGCAGTTCTTC. Amino acids: CASSQDGFAGALNNEQFF.

The chain joins TRBV10-3 to TRBJ2-7, with 9 bases aligning to TRBD2. CDR1 is ENHRY and CDR2 is SYGVKD in the germline V gene. This CDR3 comprises 15 residues. Germline trimming cut 8 bases from V and 2 bases from J; bases unmatched to any gene: 10. The CDR3 bases are TGTGCCATCGCCCCGATAGCGGGAGCTCCCTACGAGCAGTACTTC. As protein: CAIAPIAGAPYEQYF.

The CDR3 region is CASSHTAVGEKLFF. The CDR3, as DNA: TGTGCCAGCAGCCATACAGCGGTAGGGGAAAAACTGTTTTTT. The rearrangement joins TRBV11-2 to TRBJ1-4; D not resolved. Germline V lookup: CDR1 SGHAT, CDR2 FQNNGV. This CDR3 is 14 amino acids long. V was clipped by 5 bases and J by 8 bases, with 15 bases between them.

The V call is TRBV9, the J call TRBJ2-1, with 9 bases lining up with TRBD2. After removal of 0 bases from V and 0 bases from J, the junction contained 7 bases not matched to a gene. In germline, CDR1 is SGDLS, CDR2 YYNGEE. The CDR3 is made up of 18 amino acids. This CDR3 reads CASSVVPIAGDSYNEQFF. CDR3 DNA sequence: TGTGCCAGCAGCGTAGTCCCAATAGCGGGGGACTCCTACAATGAGCAGTTCTTC.

This chain links TRBV7-8 with TRBJ2-1; 7 positions match TRBD2. V shed 4 bases and J 9 bases; nucleotides not matched to a gene: 18. The CDR3 totals 17 residues. Germline lookup yields CDR1 SGHVS and CDR2 FQNEAQ. DNA of the CDR3: TGTGCCAGCAGCTCCCCCTCCTTCGGTTCAGGGAGGGGTGAGCAGTTCTTC. Its translation: CASSSPSFGSGRGEQFF.

This chain links TRBV27 with TRBJ2-3; no reliable D call. The germline V gene has CDR1 MNHEY and CDR2 SMNVEV (reference sequence). Trimming took off 8 bases at V and 6 bases at J, with 15 bases between the two ends. This CDR3 is 13 amino acids long. CDR3 sequence: CASYGRPMDTQYF. The CDR3 region has the DNA TGTGCCAGCTACGGACGGCCCATGGATACGCAGTATTTT.

The chain carries TRBV27 and TRBJ1-1; D unclear. Germline V CDR1 and CDR2: MNHEY, SMNVEV (reference sequence). V was shortened by 5 bases and J by 4 bases, with 14 bases between the two germline ends. This CDR3 has 14 residues. The CDR3 DNA reads as TGTGCCAGCAGTCTTATGCGGGGAACCACTGAAGCTTTCTTT. This gives the protein CASSLMRGTTEAFF.

This chain links TRBV7-9 with TRBJ2-7; D is unresolved. This CDR3 region has 13 residues. CDR1 is SEHNR and CDR2 is FQNEAQ in the germline V gene (reference sequence). The V end lost 2 bases, the J end lost 6 bases, and 11 bases lay between the germline ends. The CDR3 sequence: CASSLYTPAEQYF. The CDR3 coding sequence is TGTGCCAGCAGCTTATACACTCCGGCCGAGCAGTACTTC.

The genes are TRBV27 and TRBJ2-7; D is unclear. V lost 5 bases, J lost 3 bases, and 17 bases lay in between. The germline gives CDR1 MNHEY, CDR2 SMNVEV (reference sequence). This CDR3 contains 15 residues. CDR3 DNA sequence: TGTGCCAGCAGTCCTAACGTAAATAGAGGCTACGAGCAGTACTTC. It specifies CASSPNVNRGYEQYF.

To note about this clone: Other DNA sequences in the same sample also yield this CDR3. The rearrangement links TRBV30 to TRBJ2-5; no clear D gene. V shed 3 bases and J shed 5 bases, with 4 bases lying between them. This CDR3 has 10 amino acids. From germline, CDR1 is GTSNPN and CDR2 SVGIG (reference sequence). CDR3 sequence reads: CAWRRETQYF. CDR3 nucleotides: TGTGCCTGGAGGAGGGAGACCCAGTACTTC. Together with reference TRBV30 and TRBJ2-5, the CDR3 gives the full variable domain: SQTIHQWPATLVQPVGSPLSLECTVEGTSNPNLYWYRQAAGRGLQLLFYSVGIGQISSEVPQNLSASRPQDRQFILSSKKLLLSDSGFYLCAWRRETQYFGPGTRLLVL.